This T cell receptor beta chain was sequenced during a study of blood T cell repertoires in COVID-19. The data were produced by immunoSEQ multiplex PCR, yet TCRdb's version contains in-frame clones alone and is incomplete. This table has approximately 89,000 clones, around 92% appearing once. Trimming cost V 5 bases and J 3 bases; bases outside gene matches: 4. The CDR3 extends over 15 amino acids. The germline V gene has CDR1 MDHEN and CDR2 SYDVKM. This TCR came from a woman aged 60-75 years with active COVID-19. The chain recombines TRBV28 with TRBJ1-4, with 9 bases fitting TRBD1. The sequencing sample was made of peripheral blood. The CDR3 loop is CASSERTGANEKLFF. The CDR3 bases are TGTGCCAGCAGTGAAAGGACAGGGGCTAATGAAAAACTGTTTTTT. The entire variable domain, with the rest obtained from reference TRBV28 and TRBJ1-4, is as follows: DVKVTQSSRYLVKRTGEKVFLECVQDMDHENMFWYRQDPGLGLRLIYFSYDVKMKEKGDIPEGYSVSREKKERFSLILESASTNQTSMYLCASSERTGANEKLFFGSGTQLSVL.